This T cell receptor beta chain stems from a study of T-cell reconstitution after alpha-beta-depleted transplantation in children (dated by TCRdb to between 2015 and 2016). Study-wide context: Using TCR repertoire profiling, the study quantitatively followed how T-cell immune reconstitution unfolded in children after TCRalphabeta/CD19-depleted allogeneic hematopoietic cell transplantation.

The treatment or condition label corresponds to: allogeneic hematopoietic cell transplantation with graft depleted of TCRalphabeta T cells and CD19 B cells. The children who served as transplant recipients had been given grafts of TCRalphabeta/CD19-depleted allogeneic hematopoietic cells. This clonotype was found a few times. Its antigen has not been determined. The input lacks base qualities; no much larger clone sits a single base away. Preparation of the library involved PCR. The sequencer was an Illumina HiSeq 2500. TCR library preparation used molecular barcoding, with unique molecular identifiers applied to normalize quantification of the TCRbeta repertoire. TCRdb redid the processing of the public reads, applying fastp at Q25 and MiXCR, and retained in-frame beta chains. Here each entry gathers all rows of one CDR3 protein and keeps the most common genes and DNA. This sample comprises some 200,000 distinct CDR3 sequences, around 9.9% of them detected only once. The ten largest make up 25% to 30% of the sample.

Overall study results and their limits: Over the following months the frequencies of hyperexpanded clones went down, and after one year T-cell counts and TCRbeta diversity were mostly credited to newly produced T cells. The apparently early recovery of alphabetaT-cell counts about two months after transplant reportedly depended on only several hundred rapidly expanded clones that came from non-depleted graft cells. In some patients, the high TCRbeta diversity seen at day 60 was put down to recipient T cells and intrathymic progenitors that had survived conditioning.

The germline V gene sets CDR1 to SGHRS and CDR2 to YFSETQ. The CDR3 spans 15 residues, from the cysteine through the phenylalanine. Just the 45-base CDR3 DNA is kept, in frame starting at base 1. The junction shows trimming of 4 bases on V and 9 bases on J, and the gene matches do not reach 6 bases of it. This TCR came from a child younger than two with acute myeloid leukemia, due to receive a stem cell transplant. The specimen comprised PBMCs, sampled before TCRalphabeta/CD19-depleted stem cell transplant. The rearrangement joined TRBV5-1 to TRBJ2-1, with 14 bases matching TRBD2. The CDR3 here reads CASSRGLAGEGEQFF. The bases are TGCGCCAGCAGCCGGGGACTAGCGGGAGAAGGTGAGCAGTTCTTC.